This T cell receptor (beta chain) was identified in a study of blood T cell repertoires in COVID-19. Germline CDR1 and CDR2: SGHAT and FQNNGV. J was trimmed by 4 bases and V by 1 base; bases with no gene match: 4. The CDR3 length is 16 residues. The protocol was immunoSEQ multiplex PCR, while the TCRdb copy is restricted to in-frame clones and leaves out a portion. The data hold 360,000 or so clones, with approximately 91% observed a single time. Sequencing input: PBMCs or T cells enriched from blood (not recorded which). The rearrangement joins TRBV11-2 to TRBJ2-1, with 10 positions matching TRBD2. This TCR came from a woman aged 25 to 39 who had been exposed to COVID-19. The CDR3 nucleotides read TGTGCCAGCAGCTTAGGAGCGGGAGGGGGGTACAATGAGCAGTTCTTC. This sequence encodes CASSLGAGGGYNEQFF.